A single sample gave rise to the 15 T cell receptor beta chains below, sequenced in a study of regulatory and conventional T cells in RAG deficiency. Only in-frame clones appear in the TCRdb table, and some are missing; sequencing was by immunoSEQ multiplex PCR. The sample includes 30,000 to 35,000 clones, 75% to 90% of them seen just once. The sample was also linked to a second study, of regulatory T cells. That paper notes: Primers: 52 TRBV forward and 13 TRBJ reverse.

Sequenced input: CD8+ T cells sorted from blood. The receptors originated from a human donor in good health.

The CDR3 sequence: CASSQENQPQHF. The CDR3 DNA follows: TGCGCCAGCAGCCAAGAAAATCAGCCCCAGCATTTT. This chain connects TRBV4-1 to TRBJ1-5; D is unresolved. The CDR3 has 12 amino acids. Germline V gives CDR1 MGHRA, CDR2 YSYEKL. Trimming stripped 0 bases from V and 4 bases from J, with 1 base between.

The chain combines TRBV6-1 with TRBJ1-1, with 8 bases fitting TRBD1. J was trimmed by 0 bases and V by 5 bases; bases with no gene match: 2. Germline-derived CDR1 and CDR2 are MNHNS and SASEGT. The CDR3 is 14 residues long. The CDR3 region has the DNA TGTGCCAGCAGTCGGGACAGGATGAACACTGAAGCTTTCTTT. Translating it yields CASSRDRMNTEAFF.

This chain joins TRBV28 and TRBJ1-3, with D maybe TRBD1 (5 bases). Germline CDR1 and CDR2: MDHEN and SYDVKM. The CDR3 loop spans 14 amino acids. The germline V and J ends were trimmed by 2 bases and 8 bases, with 13 bases remaining between them. The CDR3 nucleotides are TGTGCCAGCAGTTTAACGGGGACTTCTCACACCATATATTTT. Protein product: CASSLTGTSHTIYF. Together with reference TRBV28 and TRBJ1-3, the CDR3 gives the full variable domain: DVKVTQSSRYLVKRTGEKVFLECVQDMDHENMFWYRQDPGLGLRLIYFSYDVKMKEKGDIPEGYSVSREKKERFSLILESASTNQTSMYLCASSLTGTSHTIYFGEGSWLTVV.

V usage is TRBV10-2 and J usage is TRBJ1-1; 7 positions agree with TRBD1. Germline CDR1 and CDR2: WSHSY and SAAADI. The CDR3 contains 14 residues. V shed 2 bases and J 1 base; nucleotides not matched to a gene: 1. CDR3 in amino acids: CASSEDRANTEAFF. In DNA form, the CDR3 reads TGCGCCAGCAGTGAGGACAGGGCGAACACTGAAGCTTTCTTT.

The genes are TRBV6-6 and TRBJ2-5; D is possibly TRBD2 (6 bases). V was shortened by 2 bases and J by 4 bases, with 11 bases between the two germline ends. This CDR3 contains 14 residues. Per germline, CDR1 MNHNY and CDR2 SVGAGI (reference sequence). DNA of the CDR3: TGTGCCAGCAGTTACGTCGGAGGGAGAGAGACCCAGTACTTC. Its translation is CASSYVGGRETQYF.

In this sample, this clone turned up a few times. The V gene is TRBV23-1, the J gene TRBJ1-1; D is undetermined. TRBV23-1 is an ORF for which the function is uncertain. CDR3 length: 11 amino acids. V was trimmed by 4 bases and J by 10 bases, leaving 10 bases between them. The CDR3 loop reads CASSLTAPAFF. The CDR3 coding sequence is TGCGCCAGCAGTCTTACCGCTCCAGCTTTCTTT.

In its sample, this clone was seen once. The chain is built from TRBV4-2 and TRBJ2-7, with D possibly TRBD2 on 6 matching bases. Germline CDR1 reads LGHNA; CDR2 reads YNFKEQ. There are 16 residues in the CDR3. With 1 base removed from V and 2 bases from J, the gap between germline ends came to 15 bases. This CDR3 is CASSQAARDSTYEQYF. The CDR3 DNA reads TGTGCCAGCAGCCAAGCGGCCCGGGACTCAACCTACGAGCAGTACTTC.

The CDR3 spells CASSPPGVYEQYF. CDR3 bases: TGTGCCAGCAGTCCCCCAGGGGTCTACGAGCAGTACTTC. The chain has TRBV6-5 and TRBJ2-7, with a tentative D call TRBD1 (6 bases). Trimming removed 5 bases at V and 3 bases at J, with 11 bases between. Germline loops: CDR1 MNHEY, CDR2 SVGAGI. The CDR3 sequence is 13 residues long.

This clone has only one observation. V is TRBV7-9 and J is TRBJ2-2, with D perhaps TRBD2 (7 bases). Trimming left V 1 base short and J 1 base short, with 10 bases between. This CDR3 has 16 residues. Germline values: CDR1 SEHNR, CDR2 FQNEAQ (reference sequence). The chain's CDR3 is CASSLEGGVNTGELFF. CDR3 in DNA: TGTGCCAGCAGCTTAGAAGGGGGGGTGAACACCGGGGAGCTGTTTTTT. The variable domain in full, completed from reference TRBV7-9 and TRBJ2-2, reads DTGVSQNPRHKITKRGQNVTFRCDPISEHNRLYWYRQTLGQGPEFLTYFQNEAQLEKSRLLSDRFSAERPKGSFSTLEIQRTEQGDSAMYLCASSLEGGVNTGELFFGEGSRLTVL.

The chain couples TRBV10-2 to TRBJ2-7, with D unclear. The V gene's germline CDR1 is WSHSY and CDR2 SAAADI. V dropped 1 base and J dropped 4 bases, with 17 bases sitting between them. The length of the CDR3 is 16 residues. CDR3 residues: CASSELPGELAYEQYF. The CDR3 DNA reads as TGCGCCAGCAGTGAGTTGCCGGGTGAGCTTGCGTACGAGCAGTACTTC.

The V gene is TRBV9, the J gene TRBJ2-5; D is perhaps TRBD1 (6 bases). CDR1 and CDR2 (germline): SGDLS, YYNGEE. The CDR3 totals 15 residues. V lost 3 bases to trimming and J lost 1 base, with 13 bases between them. The CDR3 DNA reads as TGTGCCAGCAGCGAGGCAGGACAGATCCAAGAGACCCAGTACTTC. Encoded protein: CASSEAGQIQETQYF.

The chain carries TRBV11-2 and TRBJ2-5; the D gene is possibly TRBD1 (6 bases). Trimming took off 6 bases at V and 5 bases at J, with 13 bases between the two ends. CDR3 length: 13 amino acids. Germline V gene data show CDR1 as SGHAT and CDR2 as FQNNGV. The CDR3 spells CASRPTGLETQYF. DNA for the CDR3: TGTGCCAGCAGGCCAACAGGGCTGGAGACCCAGTACTTC.

The chain recombines TRBV19 with TRBJ1-2, with D uncertain. The CDR3 is 14 amino acids. Germline-derived CDR1 and CDR2 are LNHDA and SQIVND (reference sequence). Between the trimmed V and J ends, which lost 8 bases and 2 bases, there was a span of 15 bases. The CDR3: CASQMGSDNYGYTF. CDR3 in DNA: TGTGCCAGTCAAATGGGTTCTGACAACTATGGCTACACCTTC. The whole variable domain, filled in from reference TRBV19 and TRBJ1-2, reads DGGITQSPKYLFRKEGQNVTLSCEQNLNHDAMYWYRQDPGQGLRLIYYSQIVNDFQKGDIAEGYSVSREKKESFPLTVTSAQKNPTAFYLCASQMGSDNYGYTFGSGTRLTVV.

The rearrangement uses TRBV14 and TRBJ1-1; D remains ambiguous. Germline V gene sequence: CDR1 SGHDN, CDR2 FVKESK. The V and J ends lost 5 bases and 5 bases respectively, with 6 bases between them. The CDR3 is made up of 11 amino acids. The CDR3 region has the DNA TGTGCCAGCAGCTACGGGACTGAAGCTTTCTTT. It specifies CASSYGTEAFF.

The V and J genes are TRBV11-2 and TRBJ2-5, with TRBD1 identical over 7 bases. The CDR3 totals 15 residues. The germline CDR1 and CDR2 sequences are SGHAT and FQNNGV. With 1 base clipped from V and 2 bases from J, the junction kept 4 bases outside the gene matches. The CDR3 nucleotides read TGTGCCAGCAGCTTAGCGGCGGACAGGCAAGAGACCCAGTACTTC. As protein: CASSLAADRQETQYF.